The clone carrying this T cell receptor (beta chain) was recorded at least ten times. Noted time point: newly diagnosed GD, antithyroid drugs for less than 3 months. RNA isolated from PBMCs was used to make the TCR library. The TCR beta library used iRepertoire HTBI primers with Arm-PCR amplification of CDR3. From the multiplex PCR reads, TCRdb called clonotypes with MiXCR, one entry per CDR3 protein. The repertoire includes about 500,000 distinct CDR3 sequences, around 13% of them detected once, and roughly 8.9% sits in the top ten. These data are taken from a study of regulatory T cells in long-lasting Graves disease. Germline CDR1 is SEHNR and CDR2 is FQNEAQ (reference sequence). The length of the CDR3 is 15 residues. Trimming took 6 bases from V and 2 from J, leaving 16 bases between them. This sample was shared with a second study, whose subject was T cells in Graves' hyperthyroidism and ophthalmopathy.

This receptor was obtained from a woman aged 30 to 39 with Graves disease. The sample consisted of peripheral blood mononuclear cells (PBMCs), taken at new diagnosis, from a patient treated with antithyroid drugs. The rearrangement links TRBV7-9 to TRBJ2-5; possible D gene TRBD2, 6 bases. CDR3 protein: CASSPRYRGQETQYF. In DNA, the CDR3 is TGTGCCAGCAGTCCCCGGTATCGGGGGCAAGAGACCCAGTACTTC.